This T cell receptor (beta chain) was obtained from a study of blood T cell repertoires in COVID-19. Trimming cost V 5 bases and J 4 bases, with 14 bases left between them. This CDR3 is 14 amino acids long. The germline V gene encodes CDR1 MGHRA and CDR2 YSYEKL. The protocol was immunoSEQ multiplex PCR, while the TCRdb copy is restricted to in-frame clones and leaves out a portion. The sample yields under 250,000 clones, about nine tenths seen once. This chain connects TRBV4-1 to TRBJ1-1; D unclear. The sample comprised PBMCs or T cells enriched from blood (not recorded which). This receptor was obtained from a young woman with acute COVID-19. The chain's CDR3 is CASSYERRGTEAFF. In DNA form, the CDR3 reads TGCGCCAGCAGCTACGAAAGGAGAGGCACTGAAGCTTTCTTT.